This TCR beta chain was sequenced during a study of cytomegalovirus exposure and HLA in healthy donors. As concerns this clone: Antigen: not known.

Regarding donors, all were healthy bone marrow donors. Study-level points and caveats: Some V segments, including TRBV6-2 and TRBV6-3, were excluded as indistinguishable. TCR beta V segments were, for the most part, productive about 87% or about 30% of the time in an earlier analysis. An analysis that was carried out later associated 15,000 to 20,000 TCR beta sequences with HLA alleles at 0.05 false discovery rate.

A multiplex PCR was run with 60 Vbeta primers and 13 Jbeta primers. Libraries were prepared by immunoSEQ multiplex PCR; TCRdb keeps only in-frame clonotypes and omits some of them. Of 110,000 or so clones detected, 74% appear once; the ten largest clones hold roughly 11%. CDR1 is SEHNR, CDR2 FQNEAQ, per germline (reference sequence). The CDR3 has 15 amino acids. With V trimmed by 6 bases and J by 0 bases, 5 bases remained unmatched. The chain is built from TRBV7-9 and TRBJ1-5; 7 positions match TRBD1. What was sequenced was PBMCs. The source is a woman between 50 and 59 years old in good health and CMV-seropositive. CDR3 loop: CASSEGTDSNQPQHF. CDR3 sequence (DNA): TGTGCCAGCAGTGAGGGGACAGATAGCAATCAGCCCCAGCATTTT.